The 11 T cell receptor beta chains reported below all come from one sample, sequenced in a study of a mutant IDH1 vaccine in newly diagnosed glioma. These receptors lack a known antigen. The time point here: week 47, end of study. In the vaccine, a single dose held 300 ug of the mutant IDH1 20-mer peptide, along with topical imiquimod. Here immunoSEQ multiplex PCR was the method, and the copy in TCRdb shows in-frame clones only, minus some. The sample holds roughly 50,000 clones, approximately 80% seen once. Sequencing used PBMCs, obtained from a glioma patient whose treatment included an IDH1 peptide vaccine. Receptor source: a woman in her thirties or forties with glioma. Some clones in this sample may be carry-over from other donors' samples.

The chain carries TRBV7-9 and TRBJ2-7, with D perhaps TRBD2 (7 bases). Per the germline V gene, CDR1 is SEHNR and CDR2 is FQNEAQ (reference sequence). This CDR3 comprises 15 residues. V lost 10 bases to trimming and J lost 3 bases, with 22 bases between them. The CDR3 DNA is TGTGCCACCAGAAGGGCGGGGGCTAATAACTACGAGCAGTACTTC. It yields the protein CATRRAGANNYEQYF.

CDR3 sequence: CASSALSGGAENEQFF. CDR3 DNA sequence: TGTGCCAGCAGCGCACTTAGCGGGGGGGCCGAAAATGAGCAGTTCTTC. The chain is built from TRBV7-2 and TRBJ2-1, with 11 bases aligning to TRBD2. Germline V gene lookup returns CDR1 SGHTA and CDR2 FQGNSA. With V trimmed by 5 bases and J by 7 bases, 10 bases remained unmatched. This CDR3 is built from 16 residues. Using reference TRBV7-2 and TRBJ2-1 for the parts outside the CDR3, the full variable domain is GAGVSQSPSNKVTEKGKDVELRCDPISGHTALYWYRQSLGQGLEFLIYFQGNSAPDKSGLPSDRFSAERTGGSVSTLTIQRTQQEDSAVYLCASSALSGGAENEQFFGPGTRLTVL.

V and J are TRBV5-1 and TRBJ2-7; D assignment may be TRBD1 or TRBD2 (5 bases each). Germline CDR1 SGHRS, CDR2 YFSETQ. Trimming stripped 4 bases from V and 2 bases from J, with 13 bases between. CDR3 length: 14 residues. The CDR3 bases are TGCGCCAGCAGCCCCTCCGGGGCCACCTACGAGCAGTACTTC. Translation gives CASSPSGATYEQYF. Looking up the rest from reference TRBV5-1 and TRBJ2-7 gives the full variable domain: KAGVTQTPRYLIKTRGQQVTLSCSPISGHRSVSWYQQTPGQGLQFLFEYFSETQRNKGNFPGRFSGRQFSNSRSEMNVSTLELGDSALYLCASSPSGATYEQYFGPGTRLTVT.

The chain has TRBV6-5 and TRBJ2-1; TRBD2 matches at 7 bases. The CDR3 sequence is 15 residues long. Germline-derived CDR1 and CDR2 are MNHEY and SVGAGI. Trimming cost V 5 bases and J 12 bases; bases outside gene matches: 16. CDR3 in amino acids: CASSVLGGSSWGQFF. The CDR3 region has the DNA TGTGCCAGCAGTGTTTTGGGGGGGTCCTCCTGGGGGCAGTTCTTC.

The genes are TRBV6-1 and TRBJ1-1; no clear D gene. Germline-derived CDR1 and CDR2 are MNHNS and SASEGT. The CDR3 is made up of 13 amino acids. Trimming took off 3 bases at V and 8 bases at J, with 13 bases between the two ends. The CDR3 is CASSETRTSEAFF. CDR3 nucleotide sequence: TGTGCCAGCAGTGAGACCCGTACCAGCGAAGCTTTCTTT.

In DNA form, the CDR3 reads TGTGCCAGCAGCGAAGACAGTTCCGCAGATACGCAGTATTTT. Residues: CASSEDSSADTQYF. The V gene is TRBV7-2, the J gene TRBJ2-3; D possibly corresponds to TRBD1 (5 bases). V was shortened by 5 bases and J by 4 bases, with 13 bases between the two germline ends. In germline, CDR1 is SGHTA, CDR2 FQGNSA. This CDR3 has 14 residues.

This chain connects TRBV9 to TRBJ2-2; D uncertain. CDR1 and CDR2 from the germline V gene are SGDLS and YYNGEE. The CDR3 sequence is 13 residues long. The V end was cut by 6 bases, the J end by 6 bases, with 12 bases between. The CDR3 loop reads CASTSSGPGELFF. The CDR3 coding sequence is TGTGCCAGCACCTCTTCAGGCCCCGGGGAGCTGTTTTTT.

This clone has a handful of counts. The chain is built from TRBV18 and TRBJ2-5; D is unresolved. CDR3 length: 14 residues. V lost 3 bases and J lost 3, with 11 bases in between. Germline V lookup: CDR1 KGHSH, CDR2 LQKENI. CDR3 sequence (DNA): TGTGCCAGCTCACCGCTACCCAAGAAAGAGACCCAGTACTTC. It encodes CASSPLPKKETQYF.

In this sample, this clone turned up a few times. This chain joins TRBV5-1 and TRBJ1-1; no firm D call. This CDR3 contains 14 residues. CDR1 SGHRS and CDR2 YFSETQ come from the germline V gene. Trimming took 2 bases from V and 1 from J, leaving 9 bases between them. CDR3 DNA: TGCGCCAGCAGCTTCGGCGATCCGAACACTGAAGCTTTCTTT. Amino acid sequence: CASSFGDPNTEAFF.

This clone was seen just once. V gene TRBV7-9 combines with J gene TRBJ1-4; D remains ambiguous. The CDR3 sequence is 11 residues long. In germline, CDR1 is SEHNR, CDR2 FQNEAQ (reference sequence). V lost 2 bases and J lost 14, with 9 bases in between. For the CDR3, the DNA is TGTGCCAGCAGCTTACTAGGGCGGCTGTTTTTT. Amino acids: CASSLLGRLFF.

The CDR3 DNA reads TGTGCCAGCAGCGTTGGTGGGACTAGCGGGGGGGTAAACACTGAAGCTTTCTTT. This codes for CASSVGGTSGGVNTEAFF. V usage is TRBV9 and J usage is TRBJ1-1; D may be TRBD1 (5 bases). CDR1 and CDR2 from the germline V gene are SGDLS and YYNGEE. This CDR3 spans 18 amino acids. The ends were cut back, 2 bases at V and 2 bases at J, with 22 bases in the middle.